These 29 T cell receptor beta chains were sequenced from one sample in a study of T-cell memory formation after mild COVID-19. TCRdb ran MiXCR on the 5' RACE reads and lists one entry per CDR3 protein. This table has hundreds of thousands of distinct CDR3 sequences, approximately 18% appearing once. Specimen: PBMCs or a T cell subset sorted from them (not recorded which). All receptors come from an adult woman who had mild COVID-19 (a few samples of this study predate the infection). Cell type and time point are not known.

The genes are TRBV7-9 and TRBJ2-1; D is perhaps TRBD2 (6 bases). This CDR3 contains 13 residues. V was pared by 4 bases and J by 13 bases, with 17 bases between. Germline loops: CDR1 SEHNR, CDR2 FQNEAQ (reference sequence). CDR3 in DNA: TGTGCCAGCAGCTCAGAGCCCGGGACTCCTCAGTTCTTC. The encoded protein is CASSSEPGTPQFF.

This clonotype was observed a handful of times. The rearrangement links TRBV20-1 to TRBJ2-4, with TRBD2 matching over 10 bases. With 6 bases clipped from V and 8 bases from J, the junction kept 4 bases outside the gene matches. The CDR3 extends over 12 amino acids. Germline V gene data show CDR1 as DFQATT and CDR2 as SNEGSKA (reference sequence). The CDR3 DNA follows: TGCAGTGCCCCCGGGACTAGCGACATTCAGTACTTC. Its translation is CSAPGTSDIQYF.

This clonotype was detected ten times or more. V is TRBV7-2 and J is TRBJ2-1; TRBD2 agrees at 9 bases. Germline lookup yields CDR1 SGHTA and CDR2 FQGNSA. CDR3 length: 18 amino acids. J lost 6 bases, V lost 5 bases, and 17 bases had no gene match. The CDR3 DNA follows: TGTGCCAGCAGCCTTTTAGCGGGAGTTTCCGGCCCCGGCAATGAGCAGTTCTTC. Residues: CASSLLAGVSGPGNEQFF.

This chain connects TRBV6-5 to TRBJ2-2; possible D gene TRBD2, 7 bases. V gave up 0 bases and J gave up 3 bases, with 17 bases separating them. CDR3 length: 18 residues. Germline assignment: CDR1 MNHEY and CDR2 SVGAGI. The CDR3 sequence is CASSYSAGGGADTGELFF. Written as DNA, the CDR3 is TGTGCCAGCAGTTACTCTGCTGGGGGGGGCGCGGACACCGGGGAGCTGTTTTTT.

CDR3: CASSSQGGFDQPQHF. The CDR3 DNA reads TGTGCCAGCAGTTCCCAGGGAGGGTTCGATCAGCCCCAGCATTTT. The chain is built from TRBV2 and TRBJ1-5, with D perhaps matching TRBD1 (5 bases). CDR3 length equals 15 residues. Germline V gene sequence: CDR1 SNHLY, CDR2 FYNNEI. Trimming stripped 5 bases from V and 5 bases from J, with 16 bases between.

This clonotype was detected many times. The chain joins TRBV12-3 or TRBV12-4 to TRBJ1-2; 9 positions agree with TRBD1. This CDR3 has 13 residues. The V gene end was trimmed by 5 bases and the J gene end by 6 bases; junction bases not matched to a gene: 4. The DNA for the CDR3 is TGTGCCAGCAGTGCCGGGACAGGGAATGGCTACACCTTC. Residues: CASSAGTGNGYTF.

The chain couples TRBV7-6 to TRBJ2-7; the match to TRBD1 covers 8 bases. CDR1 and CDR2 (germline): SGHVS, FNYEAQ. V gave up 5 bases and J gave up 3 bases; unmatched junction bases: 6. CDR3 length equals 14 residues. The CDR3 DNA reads TGTGCCAGCAGCACCGGACAGGGAGACTACGAGCAGTACTTC. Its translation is CASSTGQGDYEQYF.

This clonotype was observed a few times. The CDR3 loop is CASSLEASATDTQYF. For the CDR3, the DNA is TGTGCCAGCAGCTTAGAGGCTAGCGCCACAGATACGCAGTATTTT. This chain uses TRBV7-2 with TRBJ2-3, with D perhaps matching TRBD2 (6 bases). Between the trimmed V and J ends, which lost 1 base and 2 bases, there was a span of 10 bases. This CDR3 has 15 residues. Germline-derived CDR1 and CDR2 are SGHTA and FQGNSA.

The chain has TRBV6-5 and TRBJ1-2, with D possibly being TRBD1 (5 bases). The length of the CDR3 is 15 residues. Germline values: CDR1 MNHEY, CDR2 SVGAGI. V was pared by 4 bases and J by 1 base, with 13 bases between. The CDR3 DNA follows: TGTGCCAGCAGTTCAACCGCGGGGCTTAACTATGGCTACACCTTC. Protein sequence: CASSSTAGLNYGYTF.

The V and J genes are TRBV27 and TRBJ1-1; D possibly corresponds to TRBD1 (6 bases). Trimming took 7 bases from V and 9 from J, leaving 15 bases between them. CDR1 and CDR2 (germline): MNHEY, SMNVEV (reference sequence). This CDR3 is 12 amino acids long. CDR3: CASTSPGGQAFF. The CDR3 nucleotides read TGTGCCAGCACCTCCCCGGGGGGGCAAGCTTTCTTT.

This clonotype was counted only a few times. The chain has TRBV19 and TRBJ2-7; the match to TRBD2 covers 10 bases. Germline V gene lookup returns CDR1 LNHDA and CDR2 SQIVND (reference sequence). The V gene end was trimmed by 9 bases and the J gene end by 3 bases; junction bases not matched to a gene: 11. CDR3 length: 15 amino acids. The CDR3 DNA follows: TGTGCCAGCCAGACAGCGGGGGGGCCCTACTACGAGCAGTACTTC. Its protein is CASQTAGGPYYEQYF.

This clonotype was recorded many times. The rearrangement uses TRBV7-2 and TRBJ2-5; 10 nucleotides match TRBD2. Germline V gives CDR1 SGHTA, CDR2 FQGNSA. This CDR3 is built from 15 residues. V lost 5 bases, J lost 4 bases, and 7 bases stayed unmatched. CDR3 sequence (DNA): TGTGCCAGCAGCCCAGCGGGAGGGCCGGGAGAGACCCAGTACTTC. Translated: CASSPAGGPGETQYF.

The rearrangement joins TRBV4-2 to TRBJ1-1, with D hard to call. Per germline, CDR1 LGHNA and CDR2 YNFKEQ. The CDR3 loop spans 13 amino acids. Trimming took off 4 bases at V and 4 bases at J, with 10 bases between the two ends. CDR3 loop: CASSPSRATEAFF. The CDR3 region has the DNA TGTGCCAGCAGCCCCTCGAGGGCCACTGAAGCTTTCTTT.

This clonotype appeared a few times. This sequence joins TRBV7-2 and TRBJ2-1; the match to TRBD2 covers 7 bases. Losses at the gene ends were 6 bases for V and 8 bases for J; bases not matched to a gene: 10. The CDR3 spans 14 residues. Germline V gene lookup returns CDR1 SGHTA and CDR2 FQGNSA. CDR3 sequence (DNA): TGTGCCAGCAGACCGCCGACTAGCTTCCATGAGCAGTTCTTC. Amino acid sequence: CASRPPTSFHEQFF. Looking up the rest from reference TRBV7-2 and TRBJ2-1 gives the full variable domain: GAGVSQSPSNKVTEKGKDVELRCDPISGHTALYWYRQSLGQGLEFLIYFQGNSAPDKSGLPSDRFSAERTGGSVSTLTIQRTQQEDSAVYLCASRPPTSFHEQFFGPGTRLTVL.

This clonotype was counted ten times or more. The CDR3: CASSVDRGKDEQYF. The CDR3 bases are TGTGCCAGCAGCGTAGATCGGGGGAAGGACGAGCAGTACTTC. The chain recombines TRBV7-6 with TRBJ2-7, with D possibly TRBD2 on 6 matching bases. The germline V gene has CDR1 SGHVS and CDR2 FNYEAQ. This CDR3 comprises 14 residues. V was clipped by 5 bases and J by 5 bases, with 16 bases between them.

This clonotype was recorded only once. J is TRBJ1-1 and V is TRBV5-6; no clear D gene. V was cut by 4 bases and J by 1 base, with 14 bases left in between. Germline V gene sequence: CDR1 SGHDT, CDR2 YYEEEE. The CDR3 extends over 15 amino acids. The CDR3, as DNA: TGTGCCAGCAGCGCTCAGCACACACCGAACACTGAAGCTTTCTTT. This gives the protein CASSAQHTPNTEAFF.

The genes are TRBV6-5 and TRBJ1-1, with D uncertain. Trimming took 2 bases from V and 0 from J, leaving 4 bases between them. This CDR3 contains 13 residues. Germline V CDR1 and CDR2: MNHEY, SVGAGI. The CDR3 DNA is TGTGCCAGCAGTTACACAGTGAACACTGAAGCTTTCTTT. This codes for CASSYTVNTEAFF.

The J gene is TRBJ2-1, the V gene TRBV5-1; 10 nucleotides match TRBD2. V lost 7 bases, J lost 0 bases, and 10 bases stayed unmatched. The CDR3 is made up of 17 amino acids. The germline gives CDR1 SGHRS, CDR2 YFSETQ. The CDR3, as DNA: TGCGCCAGCTTTCAGGTTAGCGGGAGGTCCTCCTACAATGAGCAGTTCTTC. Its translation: CASFQVSGRSSYNEQFF.

CDR3 nucleotide sequence: TGCAGTGCCCCTCTATACGAGCAGTACTTC. Protein product: CSAPLYEQYF. This chain joins TRBV20-1 and TRBJ2-7; D gene unclear. The germline V gene encodes CDR1 DFQATT and CDR2 SNEGSKA (reference sequence). The CDR3 runs to 10 residues. V was trimmed by 6 bases and J by 4 bases, leaving 7 bases between them.

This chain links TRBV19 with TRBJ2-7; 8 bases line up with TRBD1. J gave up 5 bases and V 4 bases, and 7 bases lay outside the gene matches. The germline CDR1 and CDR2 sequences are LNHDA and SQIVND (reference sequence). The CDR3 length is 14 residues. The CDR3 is CASSTTGGIDEQYF. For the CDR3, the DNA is TGTGCCAGTAGTACCACAGGGGGAATCGACGAGCAGTACTTC.

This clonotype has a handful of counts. For the CDR3, the DNA is TGTGCCAGTAGTTTACTGGGACAGGGGGCCACTGAAGCTTTCTTT. Protein sequence: CASSLLGQGATEAFF. The chain links TRBV19 to TRBJ1-1; 12 nucleotides agree with TRBD1. Germline CDR1 LNHDA, CDR2 SQIVND (reference sequence). The CDR3 totals 15 residues. Germline trimming cut 5 bases from V and 4 bases from J; bases unmatched to any gene: 5.

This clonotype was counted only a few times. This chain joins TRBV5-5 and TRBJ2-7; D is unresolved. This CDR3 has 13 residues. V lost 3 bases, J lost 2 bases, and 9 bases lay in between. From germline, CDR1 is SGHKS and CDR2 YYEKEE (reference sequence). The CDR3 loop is CASSSVGAYEQYF. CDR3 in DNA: TGTGCCAGCAGCTCGGTCGGAGCCTACGAGCAGTACTTC.

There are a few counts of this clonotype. In DNA, the CDR3 is TGTGCCAGTAGTGTGGGACAGGGAGTCTATCAGCCCCAGCATTTT. Residues: CASSVGQGVYQPQHF. The chain is built from TRBV19 and TRBJ1-5; 9 nucleotides match TRBD1. Per the germline V gene, CDR1 is LNHDA and CDR2 is SQIVND (reference sequence). Trimming took 5 bases from V and 5 from J; bases not matched to a gene: 7. This CDR3 is 15 amino acids long.

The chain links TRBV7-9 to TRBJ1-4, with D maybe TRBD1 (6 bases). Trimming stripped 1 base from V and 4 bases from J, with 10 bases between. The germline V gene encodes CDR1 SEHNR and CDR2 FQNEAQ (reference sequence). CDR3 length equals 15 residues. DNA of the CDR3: TGTGCCAGCAGCTTAGAGGGGGTGTATAATGAAAAACTGTTTTTT. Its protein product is CASSLEGVYNEKLFF.

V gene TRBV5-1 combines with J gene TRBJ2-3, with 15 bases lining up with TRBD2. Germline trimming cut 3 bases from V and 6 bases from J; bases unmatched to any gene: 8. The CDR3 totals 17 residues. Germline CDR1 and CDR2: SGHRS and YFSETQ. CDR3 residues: CASSSRTSGGVIDTQYF. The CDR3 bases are TGCGCCAGCAGCTCCCGGACTAGCGGGGGGGTTATCGATACGCAGTATTTT.

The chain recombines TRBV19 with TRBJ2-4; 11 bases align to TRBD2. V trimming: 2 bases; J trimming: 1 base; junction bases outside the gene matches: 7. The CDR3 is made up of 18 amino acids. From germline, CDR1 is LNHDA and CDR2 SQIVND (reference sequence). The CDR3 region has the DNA TGTGCCAGTAGTATAATAGCGGGAGGGCCCAAGGCCAAAAACATTCAGTACTTC. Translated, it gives CASSIIAGGPKAKNIQYF.

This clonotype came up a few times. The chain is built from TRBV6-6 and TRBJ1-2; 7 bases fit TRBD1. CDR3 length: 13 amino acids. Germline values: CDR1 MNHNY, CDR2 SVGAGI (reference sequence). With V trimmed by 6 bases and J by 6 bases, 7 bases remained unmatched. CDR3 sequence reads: CASRYGTVDGYTF. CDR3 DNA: TGTGCCAGCAGGTATGGGACAGTGGATGGCTACACCTTC.

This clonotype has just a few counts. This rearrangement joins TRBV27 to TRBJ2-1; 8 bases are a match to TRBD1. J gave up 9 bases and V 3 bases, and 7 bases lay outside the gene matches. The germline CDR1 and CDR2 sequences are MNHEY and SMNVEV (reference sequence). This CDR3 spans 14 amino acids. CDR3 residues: CASSFRQGLGEQFF. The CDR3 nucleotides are TGTGCCAGCAGTTTCCGACAGGGGCTGGGTGAGCAGTTCTTC.

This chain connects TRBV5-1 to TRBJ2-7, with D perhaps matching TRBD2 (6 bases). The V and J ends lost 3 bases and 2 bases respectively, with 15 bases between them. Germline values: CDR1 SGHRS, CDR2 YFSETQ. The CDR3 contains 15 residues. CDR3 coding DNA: TGCGCCAGCAGCTCCCGGGAGTCCTTAACCTACGAGCAGTACTTC. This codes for CASSSRESLTYEQYF.